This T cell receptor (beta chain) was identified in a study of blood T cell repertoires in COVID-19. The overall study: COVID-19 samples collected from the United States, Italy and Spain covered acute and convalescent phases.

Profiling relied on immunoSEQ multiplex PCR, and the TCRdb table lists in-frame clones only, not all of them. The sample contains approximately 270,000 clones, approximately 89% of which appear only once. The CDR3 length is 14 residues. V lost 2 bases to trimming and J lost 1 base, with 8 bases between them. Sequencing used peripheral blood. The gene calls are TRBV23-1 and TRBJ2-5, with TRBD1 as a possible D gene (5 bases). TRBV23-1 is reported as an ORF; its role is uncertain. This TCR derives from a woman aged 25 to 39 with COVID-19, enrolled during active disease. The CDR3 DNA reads TGCGCCAGCAGTCAAGAGGACACCCAAGAGACCCAGTACTTC. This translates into CASSQEDTQETQYF.